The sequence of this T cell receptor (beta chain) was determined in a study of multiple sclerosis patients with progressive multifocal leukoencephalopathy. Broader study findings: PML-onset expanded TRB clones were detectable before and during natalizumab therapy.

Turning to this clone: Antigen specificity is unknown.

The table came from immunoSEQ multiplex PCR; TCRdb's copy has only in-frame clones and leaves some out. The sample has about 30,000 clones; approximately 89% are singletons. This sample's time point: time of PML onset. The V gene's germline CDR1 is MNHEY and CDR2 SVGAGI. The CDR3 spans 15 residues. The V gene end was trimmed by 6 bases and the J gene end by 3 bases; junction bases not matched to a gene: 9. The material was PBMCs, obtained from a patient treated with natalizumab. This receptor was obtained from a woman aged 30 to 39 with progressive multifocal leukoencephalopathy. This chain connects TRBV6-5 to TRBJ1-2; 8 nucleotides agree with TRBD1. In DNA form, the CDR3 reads TGTGCCAGCAGATTTCAGGGGGCGCAAGACTATGGCTACACCTTC. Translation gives CASRFQGAQDYGYTF.